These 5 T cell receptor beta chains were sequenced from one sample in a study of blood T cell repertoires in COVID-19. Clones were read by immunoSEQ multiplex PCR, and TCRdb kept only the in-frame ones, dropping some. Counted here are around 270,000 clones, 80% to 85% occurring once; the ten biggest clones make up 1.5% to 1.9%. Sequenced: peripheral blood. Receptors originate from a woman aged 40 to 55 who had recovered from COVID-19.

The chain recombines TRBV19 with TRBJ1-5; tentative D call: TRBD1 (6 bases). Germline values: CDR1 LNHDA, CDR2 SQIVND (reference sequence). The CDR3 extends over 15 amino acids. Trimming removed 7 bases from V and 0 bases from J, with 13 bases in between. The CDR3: CASTTLDSSNQPQHF. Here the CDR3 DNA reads TGTGCCAGTACCACTTTGGACAGTAGCAATCAGCCCCAGCATTTT. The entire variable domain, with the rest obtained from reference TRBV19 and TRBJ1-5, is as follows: DGGITQSPKYLFRKEGQNVTLSCEQNLNHDAMYWYRQDPGQGLRLIYYSQIVNDFQKGDIAEGYSVSREKKESFPLTVTSAQKNPTAFYLCASTTLDSSNQPQHFGDGTRLSIL.

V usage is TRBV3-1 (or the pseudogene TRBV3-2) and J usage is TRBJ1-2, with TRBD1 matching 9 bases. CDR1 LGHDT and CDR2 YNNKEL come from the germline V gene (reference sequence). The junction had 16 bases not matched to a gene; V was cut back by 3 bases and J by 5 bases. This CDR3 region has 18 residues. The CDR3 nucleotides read TGTGCCAGCAGCCATTACGCCCGGGACAGGGTGGGGGGGTATGGCTACACCTTC. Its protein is CASSHYARDRVGGYGYTF.

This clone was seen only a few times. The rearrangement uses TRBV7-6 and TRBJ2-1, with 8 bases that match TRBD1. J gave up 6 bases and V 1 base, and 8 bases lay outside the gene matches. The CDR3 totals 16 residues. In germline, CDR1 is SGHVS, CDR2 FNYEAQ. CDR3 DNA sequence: TGTGCCAGCAGCTTAGTCGGGGACAGGCCCTCCAATGAGCAGTTCTTC. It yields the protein CASSLVGDRPSNEQFF.

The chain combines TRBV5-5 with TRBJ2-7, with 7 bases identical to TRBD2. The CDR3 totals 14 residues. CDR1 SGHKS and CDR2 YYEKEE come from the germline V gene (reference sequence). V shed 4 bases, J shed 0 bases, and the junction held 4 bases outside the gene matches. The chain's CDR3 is CASSPWTSSYEQYF. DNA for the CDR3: TGTGCCAGCAGCCCCTGGACTAGCTCCTACGAGCAGTACTTC.

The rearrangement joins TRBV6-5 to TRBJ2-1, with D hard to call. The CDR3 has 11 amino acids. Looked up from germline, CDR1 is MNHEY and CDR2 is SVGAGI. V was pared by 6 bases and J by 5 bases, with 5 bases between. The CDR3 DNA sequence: TGTGCCAGCAGCAAAAACAATGAGCAGTTCTTC. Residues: CASSKNNEQFF.